This T cell receptor beta chain appears in the sequencing data of a study of shared clonotypes between healthy human individuals. As for this clone: Its antigen is still unknown.

Unmatched junction bases numbered 9, after V lost 5 bases and J lost 9 bases. This CDR3 spans 14 amino acids. Germline V gene sequence: CDR1 MNHEY, CDR2 SMNVEV (reference sequence). Sorted-subset replicate PCR reactions were performed with about 200 ng DNA, corresponding to 25,000 to 35,000 T cell genomes. Libraries were prepared by immunoSEQ multiplex PCR; TCRdb keeps only in-frame clonotypes and omits some of them. The sample shows fewer than 200,000 clones, roughly 93% of them seen only once. Findings and limits, study-wide: Clonotype sharing across donors was expected to vary with sequencing depth. Non-shared clonotypes had lower generation probabilities than clonotypes shared by all four sorted-subset donors. Generally, estimated richness proved larger in naive subsets than it did in memory subsets.

The V call is TRBV27, the J call TRBJ2-4; 8 nucleotides align to TRBD2. This clonotype originated in a young woman in good health. Material for sequencing was naive CD4+ T cells sorted from blood. This sample's subset: CD45RA+ positively selected. CDR3 protein: CASSDPGLGGIQYF. CDR3 DNA sequence: TGTGCCAGCAGTGATCCGGGACTAGGCGGCATTCAGTACTTC.